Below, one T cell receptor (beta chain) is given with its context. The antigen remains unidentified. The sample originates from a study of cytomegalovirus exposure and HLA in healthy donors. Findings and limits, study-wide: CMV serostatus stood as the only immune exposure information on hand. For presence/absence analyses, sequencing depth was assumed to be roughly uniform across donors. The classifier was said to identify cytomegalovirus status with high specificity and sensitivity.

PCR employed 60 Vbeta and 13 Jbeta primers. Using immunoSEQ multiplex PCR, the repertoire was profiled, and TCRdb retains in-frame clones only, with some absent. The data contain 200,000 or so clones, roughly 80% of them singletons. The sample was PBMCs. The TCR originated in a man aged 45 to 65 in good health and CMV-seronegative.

CDR3 region: CASRTTGFTGNTIYF. As DNA, the CDR3 is TGTGCCAGCAGGACGACAGGGTTCACTGGAAACACCATATATTTT. The rearrangement links TRBV6-4 to TRBJ1-3; 7 bases align to TRBD1. Germline V lookup: CDR1 MRHNA, CDR2 SNTAGT. The CDR3 totals 15 residues. The V and J ends lost 6 bases and 2 bases, in that order; junction bases with no gene match: 7.